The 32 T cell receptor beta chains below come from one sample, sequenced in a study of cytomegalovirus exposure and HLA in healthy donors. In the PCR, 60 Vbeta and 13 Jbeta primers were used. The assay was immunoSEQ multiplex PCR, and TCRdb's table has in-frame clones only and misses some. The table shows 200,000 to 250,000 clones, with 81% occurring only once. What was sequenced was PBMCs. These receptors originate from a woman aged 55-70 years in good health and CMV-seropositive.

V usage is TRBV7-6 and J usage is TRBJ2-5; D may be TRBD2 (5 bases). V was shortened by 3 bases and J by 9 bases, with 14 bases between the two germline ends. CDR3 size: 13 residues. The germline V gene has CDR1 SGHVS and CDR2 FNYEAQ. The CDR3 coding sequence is TGTGCCAGCAGCTTGACATGGGAGTGGGCCCAGTACTTC. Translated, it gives CASSLTWEWAQYF.

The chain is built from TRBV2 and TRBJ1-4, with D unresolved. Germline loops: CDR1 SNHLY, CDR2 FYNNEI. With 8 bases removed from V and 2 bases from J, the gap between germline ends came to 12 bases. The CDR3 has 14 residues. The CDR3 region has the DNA TGTGCCAGCGCGGCGGGGTCTACTAATGAAAAACTGTTTTTT. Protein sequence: CASAAGSTNEKLFF.

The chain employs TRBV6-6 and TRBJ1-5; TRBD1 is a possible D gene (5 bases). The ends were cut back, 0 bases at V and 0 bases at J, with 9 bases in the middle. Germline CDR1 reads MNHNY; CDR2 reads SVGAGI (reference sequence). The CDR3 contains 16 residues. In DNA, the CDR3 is TGTGCCAGCAGTTACTCATGGGGGGATAGCAATCAGCCCCAGCATTTT. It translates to CASSYSWGDSNQPQHF.

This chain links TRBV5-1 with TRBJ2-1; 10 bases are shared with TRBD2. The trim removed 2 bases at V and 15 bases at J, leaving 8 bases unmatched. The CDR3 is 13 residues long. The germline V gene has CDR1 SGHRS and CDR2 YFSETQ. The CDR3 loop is CASSFSSGGRLFF. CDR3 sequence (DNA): TGCGCCAGCAGCTTTTCTAGCGGGGGTAGGTTGTTCTTC.

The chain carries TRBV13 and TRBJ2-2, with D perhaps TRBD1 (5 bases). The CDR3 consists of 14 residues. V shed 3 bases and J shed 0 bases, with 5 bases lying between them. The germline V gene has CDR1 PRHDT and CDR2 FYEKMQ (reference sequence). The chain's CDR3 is CASSLTANTGELFF. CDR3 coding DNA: TGTGCCAGCAGCTTGACAGCGAACACCGGGGAGCTGTTTTTT.

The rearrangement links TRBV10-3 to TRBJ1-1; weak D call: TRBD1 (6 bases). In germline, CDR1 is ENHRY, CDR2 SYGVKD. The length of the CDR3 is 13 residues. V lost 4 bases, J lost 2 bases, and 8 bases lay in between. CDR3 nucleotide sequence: TGTGCCATCAGTGCAGGGGCTAACACTGAAGCTTTCTTT. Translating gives CAISAGANTEAFF.

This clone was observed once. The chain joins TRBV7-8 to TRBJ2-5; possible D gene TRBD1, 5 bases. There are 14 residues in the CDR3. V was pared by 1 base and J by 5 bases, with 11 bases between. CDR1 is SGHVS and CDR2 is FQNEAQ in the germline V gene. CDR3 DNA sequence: TGTGCCAGCAGCTTAGTTGGACATCGGGAGACCCAGTACTTC. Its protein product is CASSLVGHRETQYF. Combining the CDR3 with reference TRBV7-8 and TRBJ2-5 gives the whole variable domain GAGVSQSPRYKVAKRGQDVALRCDPISGHVSLFWYQQALGQGPEFLTYFQNEAQLDKSGLPSDRFFAERPEGSVSTLKIQRTQQEDSAVYLCASSLVGHRETQYFGPGTRLLVL.

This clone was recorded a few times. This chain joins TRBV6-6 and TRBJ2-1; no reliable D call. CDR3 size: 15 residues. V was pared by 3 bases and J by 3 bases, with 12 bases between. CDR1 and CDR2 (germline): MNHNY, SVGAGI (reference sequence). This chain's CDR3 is CASSYAGAGYNEQFF. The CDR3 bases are TGTGCCAGCAGTTATGCCGGAGCCGGCTACAATGAGCAGTTCTTC.

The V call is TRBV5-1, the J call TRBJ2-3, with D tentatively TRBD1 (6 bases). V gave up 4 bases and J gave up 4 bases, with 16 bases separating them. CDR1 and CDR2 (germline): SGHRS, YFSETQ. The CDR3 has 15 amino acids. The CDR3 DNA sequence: TGCGCCAGCAGCCGACAAACAGGGTCGGCAGATACGCAGTATTTT. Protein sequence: CASSRQTGSADTQYF. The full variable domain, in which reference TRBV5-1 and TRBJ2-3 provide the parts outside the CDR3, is KAGVTQTPRYLIKTRGQQVTLSCSPISGHRSVSWYQQTPGQGLQFLFEYFSETQRNKGNFPGRFSGRQFSNSRSEMNVSTLELGDSALYLCASSRQTGSADTQYFGPGTRLTVL.

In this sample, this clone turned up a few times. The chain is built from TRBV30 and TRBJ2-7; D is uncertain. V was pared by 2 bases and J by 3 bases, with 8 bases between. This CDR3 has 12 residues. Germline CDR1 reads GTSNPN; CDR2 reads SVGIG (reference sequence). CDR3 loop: CAWSWRNYEQYF. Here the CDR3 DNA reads TGTGCCTGGAGTTGGAGAAACTACGAGCAGTACTTC.

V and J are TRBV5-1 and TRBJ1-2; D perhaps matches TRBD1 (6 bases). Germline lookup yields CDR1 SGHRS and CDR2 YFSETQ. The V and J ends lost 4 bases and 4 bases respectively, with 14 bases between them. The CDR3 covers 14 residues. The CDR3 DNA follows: TGCGCCAGCAGCCGGGCAGGGACATCCTATGGCTACACCTTC. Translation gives CASSRAGTSYGYTF.

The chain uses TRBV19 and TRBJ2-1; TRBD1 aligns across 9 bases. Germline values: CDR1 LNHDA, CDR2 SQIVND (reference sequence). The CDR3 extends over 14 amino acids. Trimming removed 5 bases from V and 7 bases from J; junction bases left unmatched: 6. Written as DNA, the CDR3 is TGTGCCAGTAGTCCCGGGACAGGGCCAAATGAGCAGTTCTTC. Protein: CASSPGTGPNEQFF.

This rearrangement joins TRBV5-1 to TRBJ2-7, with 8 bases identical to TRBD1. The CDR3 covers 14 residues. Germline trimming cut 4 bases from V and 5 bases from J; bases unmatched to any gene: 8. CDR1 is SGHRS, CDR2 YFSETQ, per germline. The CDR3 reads CASSLDRGGHEQYF. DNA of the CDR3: TGCGCCAGCAGCCTTGACAGGGGTGGACACGAGCAGTACTTC. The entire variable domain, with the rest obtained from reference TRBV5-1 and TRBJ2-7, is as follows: KAGVTQTPRYLIKTRGQQVTLSCSPISGHRSVSWYQQTPGQGLQFLFEYFSETQRNKGNFPGRFSGRQFSNSRSEMNVSTLELGDSALYLCASSLDRGGHEQYFGPGTRLTVT.

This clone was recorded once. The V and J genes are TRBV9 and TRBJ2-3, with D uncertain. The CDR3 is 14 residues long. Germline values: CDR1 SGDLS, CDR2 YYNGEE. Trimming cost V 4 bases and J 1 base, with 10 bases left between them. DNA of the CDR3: TGTGCCAGCAGCCCTCGAAGCGGCACAGATACGCAGTATTTT. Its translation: CASSPRSGTDTQYF.

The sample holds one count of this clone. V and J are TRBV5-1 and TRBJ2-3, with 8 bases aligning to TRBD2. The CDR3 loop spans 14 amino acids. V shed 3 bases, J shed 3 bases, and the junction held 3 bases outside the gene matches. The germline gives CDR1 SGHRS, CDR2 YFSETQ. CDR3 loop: CASSWSGSTDTQYF. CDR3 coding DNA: TGCGCCAGCAGCTGGAGCGGGAGTACAGATACGCAGTATTTT.

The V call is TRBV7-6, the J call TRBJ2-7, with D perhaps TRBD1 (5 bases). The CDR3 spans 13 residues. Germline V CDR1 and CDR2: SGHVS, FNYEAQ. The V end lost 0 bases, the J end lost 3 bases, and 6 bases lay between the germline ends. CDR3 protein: CASSLATGYEQYF. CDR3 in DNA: TGTGCCAGCAGCTTAGCAACAGGCTACGAGCAGTACTTC.

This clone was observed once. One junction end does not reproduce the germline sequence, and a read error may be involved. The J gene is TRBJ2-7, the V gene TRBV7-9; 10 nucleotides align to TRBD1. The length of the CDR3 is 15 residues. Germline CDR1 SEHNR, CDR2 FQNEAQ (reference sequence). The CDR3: CSSSLEGTGAYEQYF. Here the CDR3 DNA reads TGTTCCAGCAGCTTAGAAGGGACAGGGGCCTACGAGCAGTACTTC.

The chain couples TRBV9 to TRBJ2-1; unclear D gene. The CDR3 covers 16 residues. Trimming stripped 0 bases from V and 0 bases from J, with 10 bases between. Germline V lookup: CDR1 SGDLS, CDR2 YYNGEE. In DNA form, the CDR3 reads TGTGCCAGCAGCGTAGGTGTAACCAGCTCCTACAATGAGCAGTTCTTC. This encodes CASSVGVTSSYNEQFF. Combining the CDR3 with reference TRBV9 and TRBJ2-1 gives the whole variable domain DSGVTQTPKHLITATGQRVTLRCSPRSGDLSVYWYQQSLDQGLQFLIQYYNGEERAKGNILERFSAQQFPDLHSELNLSSLELGDSALYFCASSVGVTSSYNEQFFGPGTRLTVL.

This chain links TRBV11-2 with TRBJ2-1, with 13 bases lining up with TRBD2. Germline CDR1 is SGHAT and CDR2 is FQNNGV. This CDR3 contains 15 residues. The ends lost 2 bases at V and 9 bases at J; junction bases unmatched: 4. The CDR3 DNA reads TGTGCCAGCAGCTTATCCGGGACTAGCGGGATTGAGCAGTTCTTC. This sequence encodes CASSLSGTSGIEQFF.

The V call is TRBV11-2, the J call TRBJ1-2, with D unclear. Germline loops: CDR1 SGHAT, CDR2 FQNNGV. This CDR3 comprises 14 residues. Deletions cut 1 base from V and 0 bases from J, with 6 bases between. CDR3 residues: CASSLVRANYGYTF. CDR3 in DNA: TGTGCCAGCAGCTTAGTGAGAGCTAACTATGGCTACACCTTC.

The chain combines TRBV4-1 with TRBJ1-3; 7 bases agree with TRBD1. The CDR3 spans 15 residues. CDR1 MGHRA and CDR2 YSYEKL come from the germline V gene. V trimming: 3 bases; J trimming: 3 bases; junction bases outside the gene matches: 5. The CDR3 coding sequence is TGCGCCAGCAGCCAGCAGGGGGTTGATGGAAACACCATATATTTT. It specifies CASSQQGVDGNTIYF.

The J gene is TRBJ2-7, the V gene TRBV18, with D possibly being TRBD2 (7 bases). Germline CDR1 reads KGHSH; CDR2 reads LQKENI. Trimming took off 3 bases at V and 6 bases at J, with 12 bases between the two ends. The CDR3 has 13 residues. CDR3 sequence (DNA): TGTGCCAGCTCACCGTCAGGGGAGGGCGAGCAGTACTTC. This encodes CASSPSGEGEQYF.

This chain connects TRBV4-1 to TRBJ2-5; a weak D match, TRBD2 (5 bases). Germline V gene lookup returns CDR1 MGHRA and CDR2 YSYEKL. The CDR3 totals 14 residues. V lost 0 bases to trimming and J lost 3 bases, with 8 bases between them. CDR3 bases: TGCGCCAGCAGCCAAGAGATGGGAGAAGAGACCCAGTACTTC. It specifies CASSQEMGEETQYF.

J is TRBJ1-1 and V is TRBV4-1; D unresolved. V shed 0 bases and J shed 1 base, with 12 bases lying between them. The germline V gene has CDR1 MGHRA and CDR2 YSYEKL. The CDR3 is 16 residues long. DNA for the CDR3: TGCGCCAGCAGCCAAGATCGAGGGATCGGGAACACTGAAGCTTTCTTT. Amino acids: CASSQDRGIGNTEAFF.

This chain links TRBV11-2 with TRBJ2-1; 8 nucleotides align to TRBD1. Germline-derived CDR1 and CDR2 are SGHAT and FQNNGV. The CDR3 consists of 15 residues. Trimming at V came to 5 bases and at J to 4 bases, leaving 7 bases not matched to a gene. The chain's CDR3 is CASSPRDRFYNEQFF. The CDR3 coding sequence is TGTGCCAGCAGCCCACGGGACAGGTTTTACAATGAGCAGTTCTTC.

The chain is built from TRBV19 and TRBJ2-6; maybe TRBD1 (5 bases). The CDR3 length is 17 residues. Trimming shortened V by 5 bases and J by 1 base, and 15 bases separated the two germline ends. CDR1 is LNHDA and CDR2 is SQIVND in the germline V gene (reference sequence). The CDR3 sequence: CASSQQVIGSGANVLTF. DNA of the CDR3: TGTGCCAGTAGTCAACAGGTCATAGGGTCTGGGGCCAACGTCCTGACTTTC. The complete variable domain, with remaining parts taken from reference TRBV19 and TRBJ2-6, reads DGGITQSPKYLFRKEGQNVTLSCEQNLNHDAMYWYRQDPGQGLRLIYYSQIVNDFQKGDIAEGYSVSREKKESFPLTVTSAQKNPTAFYLCASSQQVIGSGANVLTFGAGSRLTVL.

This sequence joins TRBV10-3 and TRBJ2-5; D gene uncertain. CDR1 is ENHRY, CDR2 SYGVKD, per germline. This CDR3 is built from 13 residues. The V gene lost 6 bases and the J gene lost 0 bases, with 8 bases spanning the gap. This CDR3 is CAISGTNQETQYF. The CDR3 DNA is TGTGCCATCAGCGGTACTAACCAAGAGACCCAGTACTTC.

CDR3 in DNA: TGTGCCAGCGGTGTAGCGGGCGCCTACAATGAGCAGTTCTTC. It is translated as CASGVAGAYNEQFF. This chain uses TRBV28 with TRBJ2-1; 7 bases agree with TRBD2. Germline CDR1 and CDR2: MDHEN and SYDVKM. This CDR3 is built from 14 residues. V lost 8 bases and J lost 2; bases outside the gene matches: 6.

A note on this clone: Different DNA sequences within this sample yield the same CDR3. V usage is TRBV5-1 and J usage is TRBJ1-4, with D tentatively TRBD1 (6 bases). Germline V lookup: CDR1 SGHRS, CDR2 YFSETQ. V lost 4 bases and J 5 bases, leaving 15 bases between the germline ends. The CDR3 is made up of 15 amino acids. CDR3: CASSPRTVHNEKLFF. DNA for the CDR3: TGCGCCAGCAGCCCAAGGACAGTCCACAATGAAAAACTGTTTTTT. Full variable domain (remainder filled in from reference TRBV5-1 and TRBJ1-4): KAGVTQTPRYLIKTRGQQVTLSCSPISGHRSVSWYQQTPGQGLQFLFEYFSETQRNKGNFPGRFSGRQFSNSRSEMNVSTLELGDSALYLCASSPRTVHNEKLFFGSGTQLSVL.

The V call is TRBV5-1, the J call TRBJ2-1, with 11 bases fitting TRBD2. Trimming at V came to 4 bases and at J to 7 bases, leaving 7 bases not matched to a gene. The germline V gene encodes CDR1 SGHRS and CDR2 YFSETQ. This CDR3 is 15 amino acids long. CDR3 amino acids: CASSQLAGAGNEQFF. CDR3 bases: TGCGCCAGCAGCCAACTAGCGGGAGCTGGAAATGAGCAGTTCTTC.

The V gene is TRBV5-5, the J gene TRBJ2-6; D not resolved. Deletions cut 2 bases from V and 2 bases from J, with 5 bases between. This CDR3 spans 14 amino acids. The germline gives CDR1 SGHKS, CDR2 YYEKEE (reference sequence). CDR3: CASSFIPGANVLTF. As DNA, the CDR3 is TGTGCCAGCAGCTTTATTCCTGGGGCCAACGTCCTGACTTTC.

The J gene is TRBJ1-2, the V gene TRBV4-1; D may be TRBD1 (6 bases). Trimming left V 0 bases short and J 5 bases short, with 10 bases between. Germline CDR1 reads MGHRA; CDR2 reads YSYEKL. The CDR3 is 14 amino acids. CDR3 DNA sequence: TGCGCCAGCAGCCAAGAAGGGCAGGGGTATGGCTACACCTTC. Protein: CASSQEGQGYGYTF.